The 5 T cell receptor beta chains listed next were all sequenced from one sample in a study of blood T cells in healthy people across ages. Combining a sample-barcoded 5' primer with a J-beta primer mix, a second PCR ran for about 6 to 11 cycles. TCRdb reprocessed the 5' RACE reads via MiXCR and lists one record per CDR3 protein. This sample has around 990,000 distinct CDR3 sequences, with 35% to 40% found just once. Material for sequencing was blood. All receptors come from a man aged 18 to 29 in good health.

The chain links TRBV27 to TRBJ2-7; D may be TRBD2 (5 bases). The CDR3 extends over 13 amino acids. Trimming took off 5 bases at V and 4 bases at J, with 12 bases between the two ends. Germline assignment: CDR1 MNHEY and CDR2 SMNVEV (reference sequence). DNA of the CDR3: TGTGCCAGCAGTCTAGCACCGGTGTACGAGCAGTACTTC. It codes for CASSLAPVYEQYF.

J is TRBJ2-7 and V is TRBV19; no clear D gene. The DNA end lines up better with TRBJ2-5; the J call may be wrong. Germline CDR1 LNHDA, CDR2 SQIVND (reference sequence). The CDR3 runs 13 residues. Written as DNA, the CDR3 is TGTGCCAGTAGTGGGGTTCTCTCCGAGACCCAGTACTTC. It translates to CASSGVLSETQYF.

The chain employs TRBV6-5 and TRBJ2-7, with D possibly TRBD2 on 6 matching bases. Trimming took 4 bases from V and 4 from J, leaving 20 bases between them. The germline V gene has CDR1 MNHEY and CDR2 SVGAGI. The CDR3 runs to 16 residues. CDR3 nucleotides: TGTGCCAGCAGTTCCCGTTTCGGGGGATTAGGTTACGAGCAGTACTTC. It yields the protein CASSSRFGGLGYEQYF.

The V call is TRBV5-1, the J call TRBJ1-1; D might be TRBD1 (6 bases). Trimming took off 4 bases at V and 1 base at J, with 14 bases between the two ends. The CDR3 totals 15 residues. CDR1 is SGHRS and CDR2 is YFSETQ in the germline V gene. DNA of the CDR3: TGCGCCAGCAGCCCGAGATCGACAGGGAACACTGAAGCTTTCTTT. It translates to CASSPRSTGNTEAFF.

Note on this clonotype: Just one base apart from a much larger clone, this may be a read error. Written as DNA, the CDR3 is TGCGCCAGCAGGGCGAGAACAGGTACGCAGTATTTT. Translated, it gives CASRARTGTQYF. This chain connects TRBV5-1 to TRBJ2-3; maybe TRBD1 (5 bases). Per the germline V gene, CDR1 is SGHRS and CDR2 is YFSETQ. The length of the CDR3 is 12 residues.